This T cell receptor beta chain was recorded in a study of blood T cell repertoires in COVID-19. CDR3 length: 14 residues. Germline CDR1 and CDR2: SGHDN and FVKESK. V gave up 0 bases and J gave up 3 bases, with 9 bases separating them. Sequenced by immunoSEQ multiplex PCR; TCRdb stores in-frame clones only, minus some. The table has 88,000 or so clones, 89% seen once. The clonotype originates from a man aged 45-65 years with acute or convalescent COVID-19. Sequences were obtained from peripheral blood. The rearrangement joins TRBV14 to TRBJ2-7; TRBD1 is a possible D gene (6 bases). CDR3 nucleotide sequence: TGTGCCAGCAGCCAAGATGGGGGCCTCTACGAGCAGTACTTC. Residues: CASSQDGGLYEQYF.